This T cell receptor beta chain derives from a study of T cells after yellow fever vaccination. General study points: A small share of clonotypes appeared in both CD4 and CD8 compartments. Reappearance after the booster was seen for most primary-vaccination clones, at about 95% CD4 and about 90% CD8. Weaker overall was a secondary response that nonetheless peaked faster, on day 5 versus 15.

Production of TCR cDNA was by 5'RACE template switching, which also added a universal primer site and UMIs. TCRdb processed the 5' RACE reads anew with MiXCR; each CDR3 protein has one entry. The profile shows around 350,000 distinct CDR3 sequences, 6.2% of them singletons. Per the germline V gene, CDR1 is SGHTA and CDR2 is FQGNSA. The CDR3 is made up of 15 amino acids. V was cut by 5 bases and J by 11 bases, with 23 bases left in between. This clonotype has at least ten counts. Its specificity is unknown. The specimen comprised PBMCs, sampled 5 days after the yellow fever booster vaccination. The V gene is TRBV7-2, the J gene TRBJ2-3; TRBD2 might be the D (6 bases). The source is a young man who received the YFV17D yellow fever vaccine. The CDR3 nucleotides are TGTGCCAGCAGCCCAACCGGGACCACACTCGGGGGGCAGTATTTT. Protein product: CASSPTGTTLGGQYF.